A selection of T cell receptor beta chains follows, all from one sample in a study of cytomegalovirus exposure and HLA in healthy donors. Data came from immunoSEQ multiplex PCR; TCRdb stores just in-frame clones and leaves some out. The repertoire holds 150,000 to 200,000 clones, with over 65% as singletons. The sequenced sample was PBMCs. The receptors come from a woman in her 30s in good health and CMV-seropositive. Both conserved end residues are part of each CDR3. Fields, in order: CDR3 protein, CDR3 DNA, V gene, J gene, clone size, D gene. D genes are given only for firm matches. Rows may omit the clone size; those that give it use once, few, many or a size class.

CASGPPYFSGNTIYF,TGTGCTAGTGGTCCGCCGTACTTCTCTGGAAACACCATATATTTT,TRBV12-5,TRBJ1-3,NA,NA
CASSPRQPNRNTQYF,TGTGCCAGCAGCCCCCGACAGCCAAATAGGAATACGCAGTATTTT,TRBV14,TRBJ2-3,few,NA
CASRGGQPQYGGELFF,TGTGCCAGCAGGGGTGGACAGCCTCAATATGGCGGGGAGCTGTTTTTT,TRBV27,TRBJ2-2,few,NA
CASSQVSGRATGELFF,TGTGCCAGCAGCCAAGTCAGCGGGAGGGCCACCGGGGAGCTGTTTTTT,TRBV4-2,TRBJ2-2,few,TRBD2
CASSYSSRGTYEQYF,TGTGCCAGCAGTTACTCGAGCAGGGGGACCTACGAGCAGTACTTC,TRBV6-5,TRBJ2-7,NA,TRBD1
CASSHPLAGGNTGELFF,TGTGCCAGCAGCCACCCGCTAGCGGGAGGGAACACCGGGGAGCTGTTTTTT,TRBV4-2,TRBJ2-2,NA,TRBD2
CASSLQGSNTEAFF,TGTGCCAGCAGCTTACAGGGGTCCAACACTGAAGCTTTCTTT,TRBV7-3,TRBJ1-1,NA,NA
CASSSGTSIWYEQYF,TGTGCCAGCAGCTCCGGGACTAGCATATGGTACGAGCAGTACTTC,TRBV2,TRBJ2-7,NA,TRBD2
CASSIEAPGQGSQPQHF,TGTGCCAGTAGTATAGAGGCCCCGGGACAGGGGAGTCAGCCCCAGCATTTT,TRBV19,TRBJ1-5,NA,TRBD1
CASSLRPGSYNEQFF,TGTGCCAGCAGCTTAAGACCAGGCTCCTACAATGAGCAGTTCTTC,TRBV7-3,TRBJ2-1,few,NA
CASSYSPVAGELFF,TGTGCCAGCAGTTACTCCCCGGTGGCCGGGGAGCTGTTTTTT,TRBV6-5,TRBJ2-2,NA,NA
CASSPWTGLNTEAFF,TGTGCCAGCAGTCCATGGACAGGGCTAAACACTGAAGCTTTCTTT,TRBV6-5,TRBJ1-1,once,TRBD1
CASSPSGGISNQPQHF,TGTGCCAGTAGCCCCTCGGGAGGGATTAGCAATCAGCCCCAGCATTTT,TRBV19,TRBJ1-5,few,NA
CASTQGSGAYEQYF,TGCGCCAGCACACAGGGTAGCGGGGCCTACGAGCAGTACTTC,TRBV5-1,TRBJ2-7,NA,TRBD2
CSVKQGASNEKLFF,TGCAGCGTGAAACAGGGGGCCAGTAATGAAAAACTGTTTTTT,TRBV29-1,TRBJ1-4,NA,TRBD1
CASSLLAGENEQFF,TGTGCCAGCAGTTTATTGGCAGGGGAAAACGAGCAGTTCTTC,TRBV28,TRBJ2-1,few,NA
CASGLVSTTTGELFF,TGTGCTAGTGGTTTGGTCTCCACCACTACCGGGGAGCTGTTTTTT,TRBV12-5,TRBJ2-2,NA,NA
CASSLAGLLYNEQFF,TGCGCCAGCAGCTTGGCCGGACTACTGTACAATGAGCAGTTCTTC,TRBV5-1,TRBJ2-1,NA,NA
CASSFLGTGTLAGVTYEQYF,TGTGCCAGCAGTTTTCTAGGGACAGGGACTTTAGCGGGTGTAACCTACGAGCAGTACTTC,TRBV28,TRBJ2-7,few,TRBD1
CASSRGQGIREETQYF,TGTGCCAGCAGCCGAGGACAGGGAATCCGTGAAGAGACCCAGTACTTC,TRBV7-8,TRBJ2-5,NA,TRBD1
CASSARGRGKQETQYF,TGTGCCAGCAGTGCCCGAGGCAGGGGGAAGCAAGAGACCCAGTACTTC,TRBV6-1,TRBJ2-5,NA,TRBD1
CASSQVVSYEQYF,TGCGCCAGCAGCCAGGTAGTATCCTACGAGCAGTACTTC,TRBV4-3,TRBJ2-7,once,NA
CAIRPQGDGNTEAFF,TGTGCCATCAGGCCGCAGGGGGATGGGAACACTGAAGCTTTCTTT,TRBV10-3,TRBJ1-1,NA,TRBD1
CASSPGQGRTYEQYF,TGTGCCAGCAGTCCCGGGCAGGGTAGGACCTACGAGCAGTACTTC,TRBV27,TRBJ2-7,NA,NA
CASRGGFSSYEQYF,TGCGCCAGCAGGGGCGGGTTCAGCTCCTACGAGCAGTACTTC,TRBV10-2,TRBJ2-7,once,NA
CASSLGLAGVRYEQYF,TGTGCCAGCAGCTTAGGGCTAGCGGGAGTCAGATATGAGCAGTACTTC,TRBV13,TRBJ2-7,NA,TRBD2
CASNLGGQGERSGYTF,TGTGCCAGCAATCTAGGCGGACAGGGTGAGCGGAGTGGCTACACCTTC,TRBV25-1,TRBJ1-2,NA,TRBD1
CASRLDRPDSYEQYF,TGTGCCAGCAGACTTGACAGGCCCGACTCCTACGAGCAGTACTTC,TRBV28,TRBJ2-7,NA,NA
CASSFPTGSSNQPQHF,TGTGCCAGCAGTTTCCCGACAGGGAGTAGCAATCAGCCCCAGCATTTT,TRBV28,TRBJ1-5,NA,TRBD1
CASSPSRGFTEAFF,TGTGCCAGCAGCCCTTCCCGGGGTTTCACTGAAGCTTTCTTT,TRBV28,TRBJ1-1,NA,NA
CASSLASGRSYEQYF,TGTGCCAGCAGCCTCGCTAGCGGGAGATCCTACGAGCAGTACTTC,TRBV9,TRBJ2-7,NA,TRBD2
CAWGQGKVISSTDTQYF,TGTGCCTGGGGACAGGGGAAGGTGATATCTAGCACAGATACGCAGTATTTT,TRBV30,TRBJ2-3,NA,TRBD1
CSVCGQGSTEAFF,TGCAGCGTCTGCGGACAGGGAAGCACTGAAGCTTTCTTT,TRBV29-1,TRBJ1-1,NA,TRBD1
CASSLMGSSYNEQFF,TGTGCCAGCAGCTTGATGGGGAGCTCCTACAATGAGCAGTTCTTC,TRBV5-6,TRBJ2-1,NA,NA
CASSLTGGAHGYTF,TGTGCCAGCAGCTTGACAGGGGGCGCCCATGGCTACACCTTC,TRBV2,TRBJ1-2,NA,TRBD1
CASKEIGGNIYEVAFF,TGTGCCAGCAAAGAGATTGGCGGGAACATCTATGAGGTGGCTTTCTTT,TRBV14,TRBJ1-1,NA,NA
CASSYSARRNGELFF,TGTGCCAGCAGTTACTCCGCCAGAAGAAACGGGGAGCTGTTTTTT,TRBV6-5,TRBJ2-2,NA,NA
CASSLGQKETQYF,TGTGCCAGCAGCTTAGGACAGAAAGAGACCCAGTACTTC,TRBV11-2,TRBJ2-5,NA,NA
CASSHAQGAKDEQYF,TGCGCCAGCAGCCATGCACAGGGGGCTAAGGACGAGCAGTACTTC,TRBV4-1,TRBJ2-7,once,TRBD1
CASSLGLQGAWYEQYF,TGTGCCAGCAGCTTAGGGCTTCAGGGGGCTTGGTACGAGCAGTACTTC,TRBV11-2,TRBJ2-7,many,TRBD1
CASSEGTSYEQYF,TGTGCCAGCAGTGAAGGGACATCCTACGAGCAGTACTTC,TRBV6-1,TRBJ2-7,NA,NA
CASSLRGPNTGELFF,TGTGCCAGCAGCTTAAGGGGCCCGAACACCGGGGAGCTGTTTTTT,TRBV7-8,TRBJ2-2,NA,NA
CASSQEWSRGGETQYF,TGCGCCAGCAGCCAAGAATGGTCGAGGGGGGGAGAGACCCAGTACTTC,TRBV4-3,TRBJ2-5,NA,NA